These 27 T cell receptor beta chains came from one sample sequenced in a study of blood T cell repertoires in COVID-19. Produced via immunoSEQ multiplex PCR; TCRdb's table is partial and in-frame only. The table records around 360,000 clones, around 87% of them present only once. The sample consisted of PBMCs or T cells enriched from blood (not recorded which). The receptor set was obtained from a man in his forties in a cohort exposed to, infected with or recovered from COVID-19 (not recorded which).

The CDR3 sequence is CASSLLGGREGNEQFF. In nucleotides, the CDR3 is TGTGCCAGCAGTTTACTGGGCGGGAGAGAAGGGAATGAGCAGTTCTTC. The chain has TRBV27 and TRBJ2-1; 7 positions agree with TRBD2. Germline V gene lookup returns CDR1 MNHEY and CDR2 SMNVEV (reference sequence). J was trimmed by 7 bases and V by 2 bases; bases with no gene match: 11. This CDR3 contains 16 residues.

The chain employs TRBV27 and TRBJ1-4; D is ambiguous. Trimming left V 3 bases short and J 7 bases short, with 12 bases between. Germline-derived CDR1 and CDR2 are MNHEY and SMNVEV (reference sequence). The CDR3 totals 14 residues. The CDR3 sequence: CASSFSGVAEKLFF. CDR3 nucleotide sequence: TGTGCCAGCAGTTTTTCCGGGGTGGCTGAAAAACTGTTTTTT.

Of note for this clone: The same CDR3 arises from other DNA sequences in this sample as well. For the CDR3, the DNA is TGTGCCAGCAGCCAAGATAGGACTAGCGGGAGTTACGAGCAGTACTTC. Its protein is CASSQDRTSGSYEQYF. V is TRBV4-2 and J is TRBJ2-7; 13 bases are shared with TRBD2. Unmatched junction bases numbered 3, after V lost 0 bases and J lost 4 bases. The length of the CDR3 is 16 residues. Germline V CDR1 and CDR2: LGHNA, YNFKEQ.

The chain uses TRBV30 and TRBJ2-7; 10 bases fit TRBD1. Germline V gives CDR1 GTSNPN, CDR2 SVGIG (reference sequence). This CDR3 contains 17 residues. The J segment lost 1 base and the V segment lost 3 bases, leaving 12 bases of the junction unmatched. CDR3 in amino acids: CAWSEGGQGTGSYEQYF. The CDR3 bases are TGTGCCTGGAGCGAGGGGGGACAGGGGACGGGATCCTACGAGCAGTACTTC. Full variable domain (outside the CDR3, taken from reference TRBV30 and TRBJ2-7): SQTIHQWPATLVQPVGSPLSLECTVEGTSNPNLYWYRQAAGRGLQLLFYSVGIGQISSEVPQNLSASRPQDRQFILSSKKLLLSDSGFYLCAWSEGGQGTGSYEQYFGPGTRLTVT.

The rearrangement links TRBV7-9 to TRBJ2-7; the D is unclear. Germline CDR1 and CDR2: SEHNR and FQNEAQ (reference sequence). The CDR3 totals 13 residues. The V gene lost 5 bases and the J gene lost 4 bases, with 12 bases spanning the gap. CDR3 loop: CASSPSVGYEQYF. The CDR3 coding sequence is TGTGCCAGCAGCCCCAGCGTGGGTTACGAGCAGTACTTC.

V and J are TRBV7-9 and TRBJ2-1, with 13 nucleotides matching TRBD2. Germline CDR1 is SEHNR and CDR2 is FQNEAQ (reference sequence). The length of the CDR3 is 16 residues. J gave up 7 bases and V 1 base, and 4 bases lay outside the gene matches. As DNA, the CDR3 is TGTGCCAGCAGCTTAGGGGGACTAGCGGGGCAGAATGAGCAGTTCTTC. Protein product: CASSLGGLAGQNEQFF.

The V gene is TRBV21-1, the J gene TRBJ2-1; TRBD2, the D gene given by the table, was not confirmed from the DNA. TRBV21-1 is designated a pseudogene. CDR3 length: 16 amino acids. The CDR3 loop is CASSNPAAGVGDEQFF. The CDR3 nucleotides are TGTGCCAGCAGCAACCCCGCAGCGGGAGTTGGTGATGAGCAGTTCTTC.

The chain uses TRBV18 and TRBJ2-5; 9 positions match TRBD1. Germline assignment: CDR1 KGHSH and CDR2 LQKENI. The ends lost 2 bases at V and 4 bases at J; junction bases unmatched: 11. The CDR3 is 17 amino acids. The CDR3 sequence is CASSPGTGSVGGETQYF. The CDR3 region has the DNA TGTGCCAGCTCACCAGGGACAGGGTCTGTGGGTGGAGAGACCCAGTACTTC.

V usage is TRBV5-1 and J usage is TRBJ1-4; no reliable D call. Deletions cut 2 bases from V and 0 bases from J, with 8 bases between. Germline loops: CDR1 SGHRS, CDR2 YFSETQ. This CDR3 has 15 amino acids. CDR3 DNA sequence: TGCGCCAGCAGCTTCTCCGGTGCAACTAATGAAAAACTGTTTTTT. It yields the protein CASSFSGATNEKLFF.

This clone was recorded only once. The chain has TRBV7-8 and TRBJ2-3; tentative D call: TRBD2 (5 bases). V was pared by 2 bases and J by 0 bases, with 9 bases between. The length of the CDR3 is 15 residues. The germline gives CDR1 SGHVS, CDR2 FQNEAQ. CDR3 region: CASSLRETSTDTQYF. Written as DNA, the CDR3 is TGTGCCAGCAGCTTACGGGAAACTAGCACAGATACGCAGTATTTT. The full variable domain, rest sourced from reference TRBV7-8 and TRBJ2-3, is GAGVSQSPRYKVAKRGQDVALRCDPISGHVSLFWYQQALGQGPEFLTYFQNEAQLDKSGLPSDRFFAERPEGSVSTLKIQRTQQEDSAVYLCASSLRETSTDTQYFGPGTRLTVL.

This rearrangement joins TRBV10-3 to TRBJ2-7, with a tentative D call TRBD2 (5 bases). This CDR3 has 13 residues. The germline CDR1 and CDR2 sequences are ENHRY and SYGVKD. The V gene lost 2 bases and the J gene lost 6 bases, with 11 bases spanning the gap. CDR3 region: CAISEAGSGEQYF. The CDR3 DNA sequence: TGTGCCATCAGTGAGGCGGGTTCAGGCGAGCAGTACTTC.

This clone turned up a few times. V gene TRBV4-2 combines with J gene TRBJ1-5, with D perhaps matching TRBD1 (5 bases). The CDR3 consists of 14 residues. Germline V gene data show CDR1 as LGHNA and CDR2 as YNFKEQ. Trimming stripped 3 bases from V and 1 base from J, with 7 bases between. The CDR3 nucleotides are TGTGCCAGCAGCCAGACAGAGAGCAATCAGCCCCAGCATTTT. This codes for CASSQTESNQPQHF.

V and J are TRBV6-5 and TRBJ2-2, with D maybe TRBD2 (5 bases). V lost 6 bases and J 0 bases, leaving 11 bases between the germline ends. The CDR3 runs to 15 residues. Germline CDR1 reads MNHEY; CDR2 reads SVGAGI. CDR3 residues: CASRTRWSNTGELFF. In nucleotides, the CDR3 is TGTGCCAGCAGAACTAGGTGGTCGAACACCGGGGAGCTGTTTTTT.

The V call is TRBV7-9, the J call TRBJ2-7; D is ambiguous. In germline, CDR1 is SEHNR, CDR2 FQNEAQ (reference sequence). The CDR3 loop spans 12 amino acids. Trimming left V 3 bases short and J 0 bases short, with 3 bases between. The CDR3 DNA follows: TGTGCCAGCAGCTTTAGCTCCTACGAGCAGTACTTC. This codes for CASSFSSYEQYF.

This clone was counted a single time. This chain links TRBV2 with TRBJ2-1; D remains unclear. CDR1 and CDR2 from the germline V gene are SNHLY and FYNNEI. The CDR3 runs 14 residues. V shed 5 bases and J shed 7 bases, with 15 bases lying between them. The CDR3 region is CASSKSPERNEQFF. The CDR3 DNA sequence: TGTGCCAGCAGTAAGAGCCCTGAGAGGAATGAGCAGTTCTTC.

This clone was seen a handful of times. This chain connects TRBV28 to TRBJ1-6; 8 positions match TRBD1. The V gene end was trimmed by 3 bases and the J gene end by 6 bases; junction bases not matched to a gene: 4. This CDR3 is 15 amino acids long. Germline V CDR1 and CDR2: MDHEN, SYDVKM. The CDR3 loop is CASSFRDRFNSPLHF. DNA of the CDR3: TGTGCCAGCAGTTTCCGGGACAGGTTTAATTCACCCCTCCACTTT.

Concerning this clone: The same CDR3 also results from other DNA sequences found in this sample. This chain joins TRBV2 and TRBJ1-6, with TRBD1 matching 8 bases. V shed 5 bases and J 0 bases; nucleotides not matched to a gene: 3. Per the germline V gene, CDR1 is SNHLY and CDR2 is FYNNEI. This CDR3 is 16 amino acids long. The CDR3 sequence is CASSWTGSSYNSPLHF. CDR3 sequence (DNA): TGTGCCAGCAGTTGGACAGGGAGCTCCTATAATTCACCCCTCCACTTT.

The V gene is TRBV24-1, the J gene TRBJ1-1, with D perhaps matching TRBD1 (5 bases). In germline, CDR1 is KGHDR, CDR2 SFDVKD. Trimming removed 8 bases at V and 1 base at J, with 10 bases between. The CDR3 runs to 13 residues. CDR3 residues: CATMGQGNTEAFF. DNA for the CDR3: TGTGCCACCATGGGCCAGGGGAACACTGAAGCTTTCTTT.

The chain carries TRBV30 and TRBJ1-5; 7 bases are a match to TRBD1. Trimming at V came to 3 bases and at J to 2 bases, leaving 7 bases not matched to a gene. This CDR3 comprises 15 residues. Per the germline V gene, CDR1 is GTSNPN and CDR2 is SVGIG (reference sequence). The CDR3 DNA is TGTGCCTGGAGCCGACAGGGACGGGGCAATCAGCCCCAGCATTTT. Its protein is CAWSRQGRGNQPQHF.

This clone occurred a few times. CDR3: CASRPTGFAEAFF. DNA of the CDR3: TGTGCCAGCAGGCCTACAGGGTTCGCTGAAGCTTTCTTT. The chain joins TRBV28 to TRBJ1-1; weak D call: TRBD1 (6 bases). The CDR3 runs to 13 residues. CDR1 MDHEN and CDR2 SYDVKM come from the germline V gene. Deletions cut 6 bases from V and 6 bases from J, with 14 bases between.

The table lists this clone with a count of one. The chain carries TRBV5-1 and TRBJ2-2; 11 bases fit TRBD2. V dropped 4 bases and J dropped 2; count of bases not matched to a gene: 4. This CDR3 has 16 residues. Per germline, CDR1 SGHRS and CDR2 YFSETQ. CDR3 nucleotides: TGCGCCAGCAGCAGTAGCGGGAGGGCCAACACCGGGGAGCTGTTTTTT. This sequence encodes CASSSSGRANTGELFF.

The genes are TRBV5-6 and TRBJ1-6; no firm D call. Germline CDR1 and CDR2: SGHDT and YYEEEE. V lost 1 base to trimming and J lost 6 bases, with 8 bases between them. The CDR3 has 14 amino acids. The CDR3 nucleotides are TGTGCCAGCAGCTTGACAGTGGGTAATTCACCCCTCCACTTT. It yields the protein CASSLTVGNSPLHF.

The chain employs TRBV6-5 and TRBJ1-6, with D unresolved. The V end lost 8 bases, the J end lost 5 bases, and 10 bases lay between the germline ends. The CDR3 sequence is 13 residues long. Germline lookup yields CDR1 MNHEY and CDR2 SVGAGI. Written as DNA, the CDR3 is TGTGCCAGCTCCCCCACAAATAATTCACCCCTCCACTTT. The encoded protein is CASSPTNNSPLHF.

The CDR3 DNA follows: TGTGCCAGCACTACGGGGGGCGGTGATCAGCCCCAGCATTTT. Translated, it gives CASTTGGGDQPQHF. The chain is built from TRBV6-5 and TRBJ1-5; D possibly corresponds to TRBD1 (6 bases). Trimming pared 7 bases from V and 5 bases from J, leaving 15 bases between. The germline CDR1 and CDR2 sequences are MNHEY and SVGAGI. CDR3 length: 14 amino acids.

This clone was recorded once. J is TRBJ2-5 and V is TRBV6-1, with D uncertain. The CDR3 runs 15 residues. V was cut by 3 bases and J by 4 bases, with 15 bases left in between. Germline CDR1 reads MNHNS; CDR2 reads SASEGT. The CDR3 sequence is CASSDPPSSRETQYF. Written as DNA, the CDR3 is TGTGCCAGCAGTGATCCCCCGTCTAGTCGAGAGACCCAGTACTTC.

The genes are TRBV6-1 and TRBJ2-1; possibly TRBD2 for D (5 bases). Trimming cost V 3 bases and J 10 bases, with 7 bases left between them. This CDR3 comprises 11 residues. Germline values: CDR1 MNHNS, CDR2 SASEGT. The CDR3 loop reads CASSEEVEQFF. As DNA, the CDR3 is TGTGCCAGCAGTGAGGAGGTAGAGCAGTTCTTC.

This clone was seen a single time. The chain recombines TRBV5-1 with TRBJ1-1; 7 nucleotides agree with TRBD1. In germline, CDR1 is SGHRS, CDR2 YFSETQ. The CDR3 length is 16 residues. With 3 bases clipped from V and 0 bases from J, the junction kept 8 bases outside the gene matches. The CDR3 nucleotides read TGCGCCAGCAGCTCACAGGGGACTGATATGAACACTGAAGCTTTCTTT. Its protein product is CASSSQGTDMNTEAFF.